Below, 23 T cell receptor beta chains from the same sample are listed, as sequenced in a study of human T cells and chemical hapten exposure. TCRdb itself ran the RACE reads through MiXCR, one entry per CDR3 protein. The sample has about 110,000 distinct CDR3 sequences; 10% to 15% are singletons. The time point is: pre-sensitization, week 0. Treatment meaning: therapeutic diphenylcyclopropenone sensitization with weekly scalp DPC. This sample comprised whole blood, obtained in connection with sensitization to the hapten diphenylcyclopropenone (DPC). The receptors were gathered from a woman aged 45-59 years with alopecia areata. Some clones in this sample may be carry-over from other donors' samples.

There are many counts of this clonotype. The J gene is TRBJ1-1, the V gene TRBV5-1; D gene uncertain. The CDR3 covers 13 residues. V was cut by 5 bases and J by 0 bases, with 8 bases left in between. CDR1 is SGHRS, CDR2 YFSETQ, per germline. CDR3 region: CASRRTLNTEAFF. DNA for the CDR3: TGCGCCAGCAGACGGACGTTGAACACTGAAGCTTTCTTT.

The V gene is TRBV2, the J gene TRBJ2-3; D not certain. Trimming left V 5 bases short and J 6 bases short, with 15 bases between. The CDR3 is made up of 14 amino acids. Per the germline V gene, CDR1 is SNHLY and CDR2 is FYNNEI. This chain's CDR3 is CASSRSVNTDTQYF. The CDR3 coding sequence is TGTGCCAGCAGTAGGTCAGTCAACACCGATACGCAGTATTTT.

The chain carries TRBV4-1 and TRBJ2-7; 7 nucleotides agree with TRBD2. V lost 0 bases to trimming and J lost 2 bases; unmatched junction nucleotides: 7. The length of the CDR3 is 16 residues. Germline CDR1 is MGHRA and CDR2 is YSYEKL. Here the CDR3 reads CASSQDPASGTYEQYF. CDR3 coding DNA: TGCGCCAGCAGCCAAGACCCCGCTAGCGGAACCTACGAGCAGTACTTC.

This clonotype has more than one count but fewer than ten. The DNA for the CDR3 is TGTGCCAGCGCAGGGGTTGGCAATCAGCCCCAGCATTTT. Translated: CASAGVGNQPQHF. The chain is built from TRBV7-9 and TRBJ1-5; weak D call: TRBD1 (6 bases). CDR1 and CDR2 from the germline V gene are SEHNR and FQNEAQ (reference sequence). V dropped 8 bases and J dropped 2 bases, with 10 bases sitting between them. CDR3 length: 13 residues. Combining the CDR3 with reference TRBV7-9 and TRBJ1-5 gives the whole variable domain DTGVSQNPRHKITKRGQNVTFRCDPISEHNRLYWYRQTLGQGPEFLTYFQNEAQLEKSRLLSDRFSAERPKGSFSTLEIQRTEQGDSAMYLCASAGVGNQPQHFGDGTRLSIL.

There are many counts of this clonotype. The chain carries TRBV5-1 and TRBJ2-7, with 7 nucleotides matching TRBD1. The trim removed 0 bases at V and 3 bases at J, leaving 9 bases unmatched. The CDR3 runs 16 residues. Germline CDR1 reads SGHRS; CDR2 reads YFSETQ. The CDR3 DNA is TGCGCCAGCAGCTTGGACTGGACAGGTGGGGTCTACGAGCAGTACTTC. Its translation: CASSLDWTGGVYEQYF. The full variable domain, rest sourced from reference TRBV5-1 and TRBJ2-7, is KAGVTQTPRYLIKTRGQQVTLSCSPISGHRSVSWYQQTPGQGLQFLFEYFSETQRNKGNFPGRFSGRQFSNSRSEMNVSTLELGDSALYLCASSLDWTGGVYEQYFGPGTRLTVT.

This clonotype is labeled medium-sized. This sequence joins TRBV11-2 and TRBJ1-1; maybe TRBD1 (5 bases). Per germline, CDR1 SGHAT and CDR2 FQNNGV. The CDR3 is 14 residues long. V was pared by 4 bases and J by 3 bases, with 12 bases between. The CDR3 spells CASSSQDIYTEAFF. CDR3 in DNA: TGTGCCAGCAGCTCCCAGGACATTTACACTGAAGCTTTCTTT.

This clonotype was picked up a small number of times. The chain employs TRBV10-3 and TRBJ2-4; 7 bases match TRBD1. The CDR3 runs 14 residues. The V gene end was trimmed by 4 bases and the J gene end by 8 bases; junction bases not matched to a gene: 8. The germline V gene has CDR1 ENHRY and CDR2 SYGVKD. The DNA of the CDR3 is TGTGCCATCAGTGGACAGGGAAAGAGGGACATTCAGTACTTC. As protein: CAISGQGKRDIQYF.

The chain joins TRBV9 to TRBJ1-1, with D hard to call. CDR1 is SGDLS and CDR2 is YYNGEE in the germline V gene. The CDR3 sequence is 13 residues long. V gave up 0 bases and J gave up 3 bases, with 6 bases separating them. CDR3 sequence (DNA): TGTGCCAGCAGCGTAGATTCGTACACTGAAGCTTTCTTT. This gives the protein CASSVDSYTEAFF. The full variable domain, in which reference TRBV9 and TRBJ1-1 provide the parts outside the CDR3, is DSGVTQTPKHLITATGQRVTLRCSPRSGDLSVYWYQQSLDQGLQFLIQYYNGEERAKGNILERFSAQQFPDLHSELNLSSLELGDSALYFCASSVDSYTEAFFGQGTRLTVV.

This clonotype was detected ten times or more. The rearrangement uses TRBV6-1 and TRBJ2-5; D gene ambiguous. Trimming took off 6 bases at V and 1 base at J, with 6 bases between the two ends. CDR1 is MNHNS and CDR2 is SASEGT in the germline V gene. CDR3 length equals 12 residues. Here the CDR3 DNA reads TGTGCCAGCAGAGCTGGCCAAGAGACCCAGTACTTC. Residues: CASRAGQETQYF.

This clonotype was seen a few times. The chain combines TRBV18 with TRBJ2-4; 7 positions match TRBD2. CDR1 is KGHSH and CDR2 is LQKENI in the germline V gene. Trimming removed 0 bases from V and 1 base from J; junction bases left unmatched: 6. The CDR3 spans 17 residues. CDR3 DNA: TGTGCCAGCTCACCACCGCGGAGGGAGGGTGCCAAAAACATTCAGTACTTC. It codes for CASSPPRREGAKNIQYF.

This clonotype came up many times. J is TRBJ2-6 and V is TRBV4-1; D call uncertain. V dropped 4 bases and J dropped 2 bases, with 9 bases sitting between them. The CDR3 is 15 amino acids. Per the germline V gene, CDR1 is MGHRA and CDR2 is YSYEKL. CDR3 loop: CASSPGQPGANVLTF. The CDR3 DNA follows: TGCGCCAGCAGCCCCGGGCAGCCTGGGGCCAACGTCCTGACTTTC.

This clonotype was seen only a few times. CDR3 residues: CASSLVWATAGSYEQYF. Here the CDR3 DNA reads TGTGCCAGCAGCTTGGTATGGGCCACAGCAGGTTCCTACGAGCAGTACTTC. The chain recombines TRBV11-2 with TRBJ2-7; D remains unclear. V gave up 3 bases and J gave up 1 base, with 19 bases separating them. Germline CDR1 reads SGHAT; CDR2 reads FQNNGV. CDR3 size: 17 residues.

The J gene is TRBJ2-7, the V gene TRBV20-1; 10 positions match TRBD2. Trimming removed 0 bases from V and 7 bases from J; junction bases left unmatched: 12. The CDR3 sequence is 16 residues long. Germline V gene sequence: CDR1 DFQATT, CDR2 SNEGSKA (reference sequence). CDR3 DNA: TGCAGTGCTAGAGATAGCGGGACTAGCGCCATTCTGGAGCAGTACTTC. Translating gives CSARDSGTSAILEQYF.

This chain links TRBV25-1 with TRBJ1-5, with D unresolved. Germline V CDR1 and CDR2: MGHDK, SYGVNS. Deletions cut 8 bases from V and 6 bases from J, with 17 bases between. The CDR3 totals 14 residues. The CDR3 nucleotides are TGTGCCAGCGGGGAGTTAGGGTTCACTCAGCCCCAGCATTTT. It translates to CASGELGFTQPQHF.

The chain links TRBV6-1 to TRBJ2-3, with D tentatively TRBD1 (6 bases). The germline CDR1 and CDR2 sequences are MNHNS and SASEGT. Trimming pared 7 bases from V and 7 bases from J, leaving 12 bases between. There are 12 residues in the CDR3. The CDR3 coding sequence is TGTGCCAGCAACAGGGAACCTAATACGCAGTATTTT. Its protein is CASNREPNTQYF.

This clonotype was seen ten or more times. The chain couples TRBV7-6 to TRBJ1-1; D ambiguous. The CDR3 sequence is 14 residues long. The V end lost 4 bases, the J end lost 4 bases, and 13 bases lay between the germline ends. Germline lookup yields CDR1 SGHVS and CDR2 FNYEAQ. The CDR3 is CASSWTFLGTEAFF. DNA for the CDR3: TGTGCCAGCAGCTGGACCTTCTTAGGCACTGAAGCTTTCTTT.

This clonotype was seen a handful of times. The chain is built from TRBV11-2 and TRBJ2-3; a weak D match, TRBD2 (5 bases). From germline, CDR1 is SGHAT and CDR2 FQNNGV. V dropped 5 bases and J dropped 2 bases, with 20 bases sitting between them. The CDR3 extends over 17 amino acids. The CDR3 DNA reads TGTGCCAGCAGCCTCCGTCGGGGAGCGGCTCCCACAGATACGCAGTATTTT. As protein: CASSLRRGAAPTDTQYF.

This clonotype occurred many times. This rearrangement joins TRBV5-1 to TRBJ2-7, with 9 bases lining up with TRBD2. From germline, CDR1 is SGHRS and CDR2 YFSETQ. The CDR3 covers 14 residues. J lost 2 bases, V lost 3 bases, and 3 bases had no gene match. CDR3 residues: CASSSGGGAYEQYF. The CDR3 DNA sequence: TGCGCCAGCAGCTCTGGCGGGGGGGCCTACGAGCAGTACTTC.

The chain couples TRBV10-3 to TRBJ2-2; 8 bases line up with TRBD1. The germline gives CDR1 ENHRY, CDR2 SYGVKD. The CDR3 consists of 15 residues. V dropped 7 bases and J dropped 3; count of bases not matched to a gene: 7. CDR3 sequence reads: CAITRTGSYTGELFF. In DNA, the CDR3 is TGTGCCATCACCCGGACAGGGTCCTACACCGGGGAGCTGTTTTTT.

CDR3 region: CASSTSGTSTDTQYF. In DNA form, the CDR3 reads TGTGCCAGCAGCACTAGCGGGACTAGCACAGATACGCAGTATTTT. The chain joins TRBV11-2 to TRBJ2-3, with TRBD2 matching over 10 bases. Germline V lookup: CDR1 SGHAT, CDR2 FQNNGV. The CDR3 length is 15 residues. V lost 5 bases to trimming and J lost 0 bases; unmatched junction nucleotides: 2. Variable domain in full (rest from reference TRBV11-2 and TRBJ2-3): EAGVAQSPRYKIIEKRQSVAFWCNPISGHATLYWYQQILGQGPKLLIQFQNNGVVDDSQLPKDRFSAERLKGVDSTLKIQPAKLEDSAVYLCASSTSGTSTDTQYFGPGTRLTVL.

This clonotype was picked up a small number of times. The chain couples TRBV6-2 or TRBV6-3 to TRBJ2-1; D is ambiguous. This CDR3 is built from 12 residues. V lost 6 bases and J 12 bases, leaving 15 bases between the germline ends. Germline loops: CDR1 MNHEY, CDR2 SVGEGT. CDR3 DNA: TGTGCCAGCAGCCACATGCCCGCTGGGCAGTTCTTC. It codes for CASSHMPAGQFF.

In its sample, this clonotype was seen a few times. CDR3 protein: CASSFRYPQGTRYEQYF. As DNA, the CDR3 is TGTGCCAGCAGTTTTCGGTACCCCCAGGGGACTCGCTACGAGCAGTACTTC. The chain uses TRBV12-3 or TRBV12-4 and TRBJ2-7; either TRBD1 or TRBD2 may fit D (6 bases each). The CDR3 is made up of 17 amino acids. The V end lost 3 bases, the J end lost 3 bases, and 21 bases lay between the germline ends.

This clonotype was recorded a few times. The chain recombines TRBV3-1 with TRBJ2-2; D unclear. The V and J ends lost 0 bases and 5 bases respectively, with 7 bases between them. CDR1 and CDR2 from the germline V gene are LGHDT and YNNKEL (reference sequence). This CDR3 has 14 amino acids. CDR3 bases: TGTGCCAGCAGCCAAGAGGGTGGTACCGGGGAGCTGTTTTTT. It is translated as CASSQEGGTGELFF.